Shown below are 19 T cell receptor beta chains from a single sample sequenced in a study of tumor and adjacent non-tumor tissue in lung cancer. The library came from three nested PCR rounds adapted from ARM-PCR protocols. TCRdb reanalysed the multiplex PCR reads using MiXCR and keeps one entry per CDR3 protein. Of 65,000 to 75,000 distinct CDR3 sequences listed, around 82% were seen once; the top ten hold roughly 45%. No cell sorting was done before RNA was extracted from the tissue. Distant lung tissue was collected more than 3 cm away from the tumor edge. Sequenced input: distant non-tumor lung tissue. The origin of the receptors is a man aged 55 to 69 with non-small cell lung cancer.

Remarks on this clonotype: No conserved phenylalanine or tryptophan ends this CDR3, so it is likely a read error. The chain carries TRBV5-6 and TRBJ1-1, with TRBD1 identical over 8 bases. V was clipped by 0 bases and J by 8 bases; unmatched bases: 6. In germline, CDR1 is SGHDT, CDR2 YYEEEE. This CDR3 is 14 amino acids long. Here the CDR3 DNA reads TGTGCCAGCAGCTTGGGACAGGGGACCACCGAAGCTTTCATT. It codes for CASSLGQGTTEAFI.

About this clonotype: At one of its ends the junction is not consistent with the germline gene, which may arise from a read error. The CDR3 DNA reads as TGTGCTAGCAGTTTAACCCAGGAGACCCAGTACTTC. This encodes CASSLTQETQYF. The gene calls are TRBV12-3 or TRBV12-4 and TRBJ2-5; the D is unclear. There are 12 residues in the CDR3.

Points on this clonotype: One end of the junction is discordant with germline, which a read error may explain. The V and J genes are TRBV4-1 and TRBJ2-1; 8 positions agree with TRBD2. The CDR3 totals 15 residues. Germline CDR1 and CDR2: MGHRA and YSYEKL. CDR3 in amino acids: CVSSPITGGEGEQFF. In DNA form, the CDR3 reads TGCGTCAGCAGCCCCATAACGGGAGGGGAGGGTGAGCAGTTCTTC.

This clonotype was recorded once. The genes are TRBV29-1 and TRBJ1-3; no clear D. The CDR3 contains 13 residues. Germline values: CDR1 SQVTM, CDR2 ANQGSEA. CDR3 nucleotides: TGCAACACTGCTGTGACGGGGGGAAACACCATATATTTT. This gives the protein CNTAVTGGNTIYF.

Remarks on this clonotype: One junction end disagrees with the germline gene, perhaps due to a read error. The CDR3 DNA is TGCGCCAGCAGATTGGGACCGAACACTGAAGCTCTCTTT. Its protein product is CASRLGPNTEALF. V and J are TRBV5-1 and TRBJ1-1; TRBD1 might be the D (5 bases). The germline gives CDR1 SGHRS, CDR2 YFSETQ. This CDR3 is built from 13 residues.

This clonotype was picked up one time. The chain joins TRBV19 to TRBJ1-1; a possible D gene is TRBD1 (6 bases). The V and J ends lost 11 bases and 7 bases respectively, with 17 bases between them. CDR1 and CDR2 (germline): LNHDA, SQIVND (reference sequence). This CDR3 region has 12 residues. CDR3 sequence reads: CAVRRGAGEAFF. DNA for the CDR3: TGTGCCGTAAGACGGGGGGCAGGTGAAGCTTTCTTT.

With regard to this clonotype: The junction departs from the called germline gene at one end, perhaps through a read error. The chain couples TRBV6-1 to TRBJ1-4; D ambiguous. CDR3 size: 15 residues. The V gene's germline CDR1 is MNHNS and CDR2 SASEGT. CDR3 bases: TGTGCCAGCAGTGACGACGGGATTATTGGTGAAAAACCGTTTTTT. Translating gives CASSDDGIIGEKPFF.

A note on this clonotype: A much larger clone is a single base away; this may be a read error. This sequence joins TRBV5-8 and TRBJ2-3, with D possibly matching TRBD1 (5 bases). Germline values: CDR1 SGHTS, CDR2 YDEGEE. V was clipped by 4 bases and J by 4 bases, with 16 bases between them. This CDR3 region has 15 residues. The CDR3 region is CASSRDSAPADTQYF. The CDR3 nucleotides read TGTGCCAGCAGCCGAGACAGCGCCCCCGCAGATACGCAGTATTTT.

The CDR3 loop reads CASNATSARGNKQFF. The CDR3 DNA is TGTGCCAGCAATGCGACTAGCGCCAGGGGGAATAAGCAGTTCTTC. The V call is TRBV6-1, the J call TRBJ2-1; possibly TRBD2 for D (8 bases). The CDR3 loop spans 15 amino acids. The V end was cut by 7 bases, the J end by 11 bases, with 24 bases between. Per the germline V gene, CDR1 is MNHNS and CDR2 is SASEGT.

The sample holds many counts of this clonotype. The chain employs TRBV5-1 and TRBJ2-3; possible D gene TRBD2, 6 bases. The V end was cut by 2 bases, the J end by 2 bases, with 30 bases between. CDR1 is SGHRS and CDR2 is YFSETQ in the germline V gene. CDR3 size: 21 residues. CDR3 DNA: TGCGCCAGCAGCTTTTATGGGACGGGGACCGGGACTCCCACGGTCACAGATACGCAGTATTTT. It specifies CASSFYGTGTGTPTVTDTQYF.

A word on this clonotype: The conserved final phenylalanine or tryptophan is absent from the CDR3, which likely points to a read error. This sequence joins TRBV29-1 and TRBJ2-5; D is perhaps TRBD2 (6 bases). The CDR3 contains 13 residues. Germline values: CDR1 SQVTM, CDR2 ANQGSEA. CDR3 nucleotide sequence: TGCAACGTAGCGGAGAGATACCAAGGGACCCAGTACTTA. Translation gives CNVAERYQGTQYL.

Turning to this clonotype: One base away lies a much larger clone, so this may be a sequencing read error. The chain links TRBV7-8 to TRBJ2-1; 9 nucleotides align to TRBD2. V was pared by 5 bases and J by 9 bases, with 14 bases of the junction left unmatched. Germline V CDR1 and CDR2: SGHVS, FQNEAQ. This CDR3 has 16 residues. The DNA of the CDR3 is TGTGCCAGCAGCCTGGATAGCGGGAGTTCCCCCCGTGAGCAGTTCTTC. This encodes CASSLDSGSSPREQFF. The whole variable domain, remainder taken from reference TRBV7-8 and TRBJ2-1, is GAGVSQSPRYKVAKRGQDVALRCDPISGHVSLFWYQQALGQGPEFLTYFQNEAQLDKSGLPSDRFFAERPEGSVSTLKIQRTQQEDSAVYLCASSLDSGSSPREQFFGPGTRLTVL.

This chain uses TRBV29-1 with TRBJ2-5, with TRBD1 as a possible D gene (6 bases). The CDR3 is made up of 13 amino acids. The germline CDR1 and CDR2 sequences are SQVTM and ANQGSEA. V shed 3 bases and J shed 5 bases, with 13 bases lying between them. The CDR3 sequence: CSVELVTGETQYF. The CDR3 region has the DNA TGCAGCGTTGAGTTAGTAACAGGGGAGACCCAGTACTTC.

About this clonotype: The CDR3 end shows no conserved phenylalanine or tryptophan, and so a read error is likely. The CDR3 DNA reads as TGTGCCAGCAGCACAACTAGTGGGAGTTCCCACGAGCAGTACTTA. Protein sequence: CASSTTSGSSHEQYL. The rearrangement uses TRBV28 and TRBJ2-7, with a weak D call TRBD2 (5 bases). Germline CDR1 MDHEN, CDR2 SYDVKM. CDR3 length: 15 amino acids. V was shortened by 6 bases and J by 5 bases, with 20 bases between the two germline ends.

This clonotype has a single count. This clone may be a read error of a much larger clone one base away. V and J are TRBV11-1 and TRBJ2-1; tentative D call: TRBD2 (5 bases). The length of the CDR3 is 12 residues. CDR1 and CDR2 (germline): SGHAT, FQDESV (reference sequence). In DNA form, the CDR3 reads TGTGCCAGCAACTTAGACTACAATGGGCAGCTCTTC. As protein: CASNLDYNGQLF. Combining the CDR3 with reference TRBV11-1 and TRBJ2-1 gives the whole variable domain EAEVAQSPRYKITEKSQAVAFWCDPISGHATLYWYRQILGQGPELLVQFQDESVVDDSQLPKDRFSAERLKGVDSTLKIQPAELGDSAMYLCASNLDYNGQLFGPGTRLTVL.

Concerning this clonotype itself: A read error may produce the germline difference seen at one junction end. The V gene is TRBV5-5, the J gene TRBJ1-2; possible D gene TRBD1, 6 bases. CDR1 is SGHKS and CDR2 is YYEKEE in the germline V gene (reference sequence). CDR3 length: 15 amino acids. In nucleotides, the CDR3 is TGTGCCGGCAGCCCAAGGACAGACCCAACTTATGGTTACACCTTC. Protein sequence: CAGSPRTDPTYGYTF.

Concerning this clonotype itself: One junction end does not reproduce the germline sequence, and a read error may be involved. This rearrangement joins TRBV28 to TRBJ2-7; D gene unclear. The germline gives CDR1 MDHEN, CDR2 SYDVKM. The CDR3 covers 14 residues. The CDR3 region is CASSLSKEIDEPYF. The CDR3 DNA is TGTGCCAGCAGTTTGTCAAAGGAAATAGACGAGCCGTACTTC.

This chain connects TRBV4-1 to TRBJ2-7; D remains ambiguous. Per germline, CDR1 MGHRA and CDR2 YSYEKL. The V and J ends lost 5 bases and 4 bases respectively, with 18 bases between them. This CDR3 is 15 amino acids long. For the CDR3, the DNA is TGCGCCAGCAGCTATGGATTAGGCGAGGTATACGAGCAGTACTTC. Protein product: CASSYGLGEVYEQYF.

This clonotype occurred many times. The rearrangement uses TRBV14 and TRBJ2-1; 12 bases are a match to TRBD2. V was clipped by 5 bases and J by 5 bases; unmatched bases: 4. From germline, CDR1 is SGHDN and CDR2 FVKESK. The length of the CDR3 is 15 residues. Here the CDR3 reads CASSSRTSGNNEQFF. The CDR3 DNA follows: TGTGCCAGCAGCAGCCGGACTAGCGGGAACAATGAGCAGTTCTTC.